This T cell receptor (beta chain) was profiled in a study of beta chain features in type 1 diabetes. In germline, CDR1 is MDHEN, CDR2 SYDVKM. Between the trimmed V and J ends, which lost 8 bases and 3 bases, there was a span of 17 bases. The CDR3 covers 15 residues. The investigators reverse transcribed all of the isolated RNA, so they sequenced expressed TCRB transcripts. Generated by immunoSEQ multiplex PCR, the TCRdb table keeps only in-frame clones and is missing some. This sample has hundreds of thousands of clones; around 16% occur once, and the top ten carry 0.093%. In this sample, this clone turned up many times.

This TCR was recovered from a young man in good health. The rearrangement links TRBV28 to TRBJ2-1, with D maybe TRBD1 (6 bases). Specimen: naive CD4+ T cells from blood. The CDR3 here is CASVSRDTFYNEQFF. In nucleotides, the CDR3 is TGTGCCAGCGTGTCCCGGGACACCTTCTACAATGAGCAGTTCTTC.